The subject of this entry is one T cell receptor (beta chain). What it recognizes is unknown. The data derive from a study of blood T cells in healthy people across ages. Whole-study findings and limits: Calculation of diversity from one million T cells yielded estimates considered to be underestimates. TCR beta diversity per million T cells fell roughly linearly with age.

CDR3 size: 14 residues. V was pared by 3 bases and J by 3 bases, with 15 bases between. From germline, CDR1 is DFQATT and CDR2 SNEGSKA (reference sequence). The use of a sample-barcoded 5' primer and a J-beta primer mix characterized a second PCR of roughly 7 to 11 cycles. All samples yielded 2.5 million or more CDR3-containing paired-end reads. TCRdb redid the calling of the 5' RACE reads with MiXCR, one entry per CDR3 protein. Of 1,800,000 or so distinct CDR3 sequences listed, around 40% were seen once; the top ten hold 20% to 25%. This TCR was sampled from a human donor in good health. Sequenced input: blood. The chain is built from TRBV20-1 and TRBJ2-7; D not resolved. The CDR3: CSASLAAPNYEQYF. DNA of the CDR3: TGCAGTGCTAGTCTTGCAGCTCCGAACTACGAGCAGTACTTC.